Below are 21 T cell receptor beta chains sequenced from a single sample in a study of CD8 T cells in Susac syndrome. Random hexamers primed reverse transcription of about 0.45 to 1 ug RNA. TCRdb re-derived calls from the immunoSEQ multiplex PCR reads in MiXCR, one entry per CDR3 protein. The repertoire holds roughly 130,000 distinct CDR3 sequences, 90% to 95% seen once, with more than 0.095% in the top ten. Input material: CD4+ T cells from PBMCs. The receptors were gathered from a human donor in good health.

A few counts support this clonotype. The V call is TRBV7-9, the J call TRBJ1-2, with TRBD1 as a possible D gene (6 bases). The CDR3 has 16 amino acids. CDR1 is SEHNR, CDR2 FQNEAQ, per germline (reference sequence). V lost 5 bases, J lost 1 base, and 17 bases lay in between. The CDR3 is CASSPAGGRFNYGYTF. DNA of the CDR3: TGTGCCAGCAGCCCCGCCGGGGGCCGGTTTAACTATGGCTACACCTTC. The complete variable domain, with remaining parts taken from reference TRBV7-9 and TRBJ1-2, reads DTGVSQNPRHKITKRGQNVTFRCDPISEHNRLYWYRQTLGQGPEFLTYFQNEAQLEKSRLLSDRFSAERPKGSFSTLEIQRTEQGDSAMYLCASSPAGGRFNYGYTFGSGTRLTVV.

The CDR3 region has the DNA TGTGCCAGCTCACCAGTCATACAGGGGATGTTCAATGAGCAGTTCTTC. It codes for CASSPVIQGMFNEQFF. This rearrangement joins TRBV18 to TRBJ2-1; 7 positions match TRBD1. Germline lookup yields CDR1 KGHSH and CDR2 LQKENI. V lost 2 bases, J lost 6 bases, and 10 bases stayed unmatched. The CDR3 is made up of 16 amino acids.

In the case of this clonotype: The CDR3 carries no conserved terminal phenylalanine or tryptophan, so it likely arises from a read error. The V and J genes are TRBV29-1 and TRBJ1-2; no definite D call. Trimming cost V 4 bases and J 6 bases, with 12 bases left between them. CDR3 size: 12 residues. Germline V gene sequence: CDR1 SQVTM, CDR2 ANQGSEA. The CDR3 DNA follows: TGCAGCGTTGTTCGGGGTTGGGATGGCTACACCTCC. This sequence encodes CSVVRGWDGYTS.

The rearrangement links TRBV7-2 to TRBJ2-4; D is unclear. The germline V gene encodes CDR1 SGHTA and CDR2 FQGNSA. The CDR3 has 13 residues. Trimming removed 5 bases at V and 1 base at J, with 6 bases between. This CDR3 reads CASSRWAKNIQYF. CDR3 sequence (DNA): TGTGCCAGCAGCCGCTGGGCCAAAAACATTCAGTACTTC.

In DNA form, the CDR3 reads TGCAGTGCTAGAGATGGGACAGGGTTCTACGAGCAGTACTTC. This codes for CSARDGTGFYEQYF. This rearrangement joins TRBV20-1 to TRBJ2-7; 9 positions match TRBD1. Germline CDR1 and CDR2: DFQATT and SNEGSKA (reference sequence). This CDR3 contains 14 residues. V lost 0 bases to trimming and J lost 3 bases; unmatched junction nucleotides: 3.

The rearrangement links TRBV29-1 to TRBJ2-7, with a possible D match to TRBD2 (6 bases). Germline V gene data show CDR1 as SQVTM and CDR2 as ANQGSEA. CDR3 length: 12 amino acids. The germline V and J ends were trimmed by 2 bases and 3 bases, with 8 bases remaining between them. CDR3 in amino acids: CSVELGGYEQYF. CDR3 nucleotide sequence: TGCAGCGTTGAATTGGGGGGCTACGAGCAGTACTTC.

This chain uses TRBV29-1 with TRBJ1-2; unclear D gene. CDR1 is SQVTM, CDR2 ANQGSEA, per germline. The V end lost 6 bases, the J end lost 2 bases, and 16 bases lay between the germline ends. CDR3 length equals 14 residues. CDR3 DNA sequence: TGCAGCGTGAAGCCGTGGGCGTCGAACTATGGCTACACCTTC. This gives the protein CSVKPWASNYGYTF.

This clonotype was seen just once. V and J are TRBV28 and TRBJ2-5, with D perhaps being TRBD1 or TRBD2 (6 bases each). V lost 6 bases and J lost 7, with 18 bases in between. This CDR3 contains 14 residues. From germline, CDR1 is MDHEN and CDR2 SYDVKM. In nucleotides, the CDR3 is TGTGCCAGCAGGACTAGAGGGGGGCTGGGGACCCAGTACTTC. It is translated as CASRTRGGLGTQYF.

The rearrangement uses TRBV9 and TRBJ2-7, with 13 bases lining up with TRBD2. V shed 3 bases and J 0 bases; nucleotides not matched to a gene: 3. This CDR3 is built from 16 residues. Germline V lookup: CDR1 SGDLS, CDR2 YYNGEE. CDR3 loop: CASSDTSGRASYEQYF. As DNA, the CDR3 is TGTGCCAGCAGCGATACTAGCGGGAGGGCCTCCTACGAGCAGTACTTC.

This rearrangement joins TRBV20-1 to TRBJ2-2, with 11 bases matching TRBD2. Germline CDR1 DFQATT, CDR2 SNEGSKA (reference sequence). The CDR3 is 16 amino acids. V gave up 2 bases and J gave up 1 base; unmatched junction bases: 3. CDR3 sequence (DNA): TGCAGTGCTAGAACTAGCGGGAGAATGAACACCGGGGAGCTGTTTTTT. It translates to CSARTSGRMNTGELFF.

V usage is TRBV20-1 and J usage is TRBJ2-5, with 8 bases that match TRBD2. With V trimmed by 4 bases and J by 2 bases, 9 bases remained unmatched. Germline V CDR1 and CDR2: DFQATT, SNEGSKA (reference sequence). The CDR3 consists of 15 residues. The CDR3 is CSANPGRGVQETQYF. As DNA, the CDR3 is TGCAGTGCTAACCCCGGGAGGGGGGTTCAAGAGACCCAGTACTTC.

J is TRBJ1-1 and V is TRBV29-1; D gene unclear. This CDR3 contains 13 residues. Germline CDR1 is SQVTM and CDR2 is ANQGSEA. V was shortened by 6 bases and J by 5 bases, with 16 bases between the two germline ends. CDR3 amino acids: CSVAVGMGTEAFF. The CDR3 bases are TGCAGCGTGGCCGTAGGGATGGGAACTGAAGCTTTCTTT.

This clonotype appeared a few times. CDR3: CASTPWTSAETQYF. Here the CDR3 DNA reads TGTGCCAGCACACCCTGGACTAGTGCTGAGACCCAGTACTTC. This chain links TRBV2 with TRBJ2-5, with 7 bases matching TRBD2. The V gene's germline CDR1 is SNHLY and CDR2 FYNNEI. The length of the CDR3 is 14 residues. V shed 7 bases and J 5 bases; nucleotides not matched to a gene: 10.

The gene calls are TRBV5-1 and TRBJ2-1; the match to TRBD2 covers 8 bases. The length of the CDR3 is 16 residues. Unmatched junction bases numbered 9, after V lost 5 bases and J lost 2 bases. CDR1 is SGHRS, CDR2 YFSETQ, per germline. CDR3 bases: TGCGCCAGCAGGGGGGGAAGCGGGAGCGCCTACAATGAGCAGTTCTTC. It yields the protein CASRGGSGSAYNEQFF.

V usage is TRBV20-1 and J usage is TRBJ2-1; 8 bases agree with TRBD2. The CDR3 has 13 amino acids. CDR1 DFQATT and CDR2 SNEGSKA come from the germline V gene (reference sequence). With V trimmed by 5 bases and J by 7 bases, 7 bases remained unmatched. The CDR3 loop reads CSAVVAGYNEQFF. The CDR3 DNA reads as TGCAGTGCTGTGGTAGCGGGATATAATGAGCAGTTCTTC.

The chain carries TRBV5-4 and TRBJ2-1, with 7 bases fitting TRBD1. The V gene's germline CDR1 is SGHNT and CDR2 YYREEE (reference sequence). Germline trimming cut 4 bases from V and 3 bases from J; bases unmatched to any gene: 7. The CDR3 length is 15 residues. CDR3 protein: CASSADRESYNEQFF. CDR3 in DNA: TGTGCCAGCAGCGCAGACAGGGAAAGCTACAATGAGCAGTTCTTC.

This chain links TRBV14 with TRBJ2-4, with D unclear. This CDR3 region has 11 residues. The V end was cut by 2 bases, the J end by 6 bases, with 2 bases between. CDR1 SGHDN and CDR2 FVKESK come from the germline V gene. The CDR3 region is CASSQTNIQYF. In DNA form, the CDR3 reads TGTGCCAGCAGCCAAACAAACATTCAGTACTTC.

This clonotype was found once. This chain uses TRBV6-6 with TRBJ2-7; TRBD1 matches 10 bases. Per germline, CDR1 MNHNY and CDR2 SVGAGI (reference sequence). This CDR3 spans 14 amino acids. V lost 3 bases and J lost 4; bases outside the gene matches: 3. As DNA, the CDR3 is TGTGCCAGCAGTTATTCGGGACAGGGGTACGAGCAGTACTTC. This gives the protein CASSYSGQGYEQYF.

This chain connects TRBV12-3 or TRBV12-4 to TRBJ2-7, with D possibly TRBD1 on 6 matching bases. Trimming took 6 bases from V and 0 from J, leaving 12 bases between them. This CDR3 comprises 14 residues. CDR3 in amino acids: CASRAQGSSYEQYF. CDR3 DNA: TGTGCCAGCAGAGCACAGGGAAGCTCCTACGAGCAGTACTTC.

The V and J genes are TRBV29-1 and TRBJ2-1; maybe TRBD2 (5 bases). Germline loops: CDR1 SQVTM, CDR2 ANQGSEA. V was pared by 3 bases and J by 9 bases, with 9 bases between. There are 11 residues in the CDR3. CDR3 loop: CSVDLRGEQFF. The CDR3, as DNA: TGCAGCGTTGATCTCCGGGGTGAGCAGTTCTTC.

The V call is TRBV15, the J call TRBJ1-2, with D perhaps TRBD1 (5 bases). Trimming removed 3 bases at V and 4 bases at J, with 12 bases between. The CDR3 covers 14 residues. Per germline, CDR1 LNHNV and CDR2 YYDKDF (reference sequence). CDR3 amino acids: CATSRERGSYGYTF. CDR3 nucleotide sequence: TGTGCCACCAGCAGGGAACGGGGGTCCTATGGCTACACCTTC.